This T cell receptor beta chain was sequenced in a study of regulatory T cells in long-lasting Graves disease. This clonotype showed up just a few times. Unmatched junction bases numbered 9, after V lost 8 bases and J lost 8 bases. Germline values: CDR1 MNHEY, CDR2 SVGEGT. This CDR3 spans 13 amino acids. As for time point: newly diagnosed GD, antithyroid drugs for less than 3 months. Isolated PBMC RNA provided the starting material for the TCR library. Building of the TCR beta libraries involved iRepertoire HTBI primers and Arm-PCR of CDR3 regions. TCRdb ran MiXCR on the multiplex PCR reads and lists one entry per CDR3 protein. The table shows 420,000 or so distinct CDR3 sequences, with 16% occurring only once. The data also belong to a second study, concerning T cells in Graves' hyperthyroidism and ophthalmopathy. That report notes: First-round RT-PCR targeting the TCR CDR3 was performed with the HTBI primer set.

The sequences come from peripheral blood mononuclear cells (PBMCs), collected at new diagnosis, from a patient treated with antithyroid drugs. The receptor comes from a woman aged 18-30 years with Graves disease. The V gene is TRBV6-2 or TRBV6-3, the J gene TRBJ2-1; 7 bases are a match to TRBD2. The CDR3 DNA reads as TGTGCCAGCCAGGGCAGGGAGGGCGATGAGCAGTTCTTC. Encoded protein: CASQGREGDEQFF.